This entry is about one TCR beta chain. The data derive from a study of blood T cell repertoires in COVID-19. The CDR3 runs 16 residues. After removal of 4 bases from V and 2 bases from J, the junction contained 14 bases not matched to a gene. The V gene's germline CDR1 is GTSNPN and CDR2 SVGIG (reference sequence). The assay was immunoSEQ multiplex PCR, and TCRdb's table has in-frame clones only and misses some. The table shows 52,000 or so clones, with more than 85% occurring only once. The rearrangement uses TRBV30 and TRBJ2-7, with 7 bases aligning to TRBD1. The origin of this receptor is a woman in her 70s with active COVID-19. Sample: peripheral blood. The CDR3 protein is CAWKGRGTVLTYEQYF. The CDR3 bases are TGTGCCTGGAAGGGTAGGGGGACAGTTCTTACCTACGAGCAGTACTTC.